A selection of T cell receptor beta chains follows, all from one sample in a study of neurological immune-mediated disorders. TCRdb used MiXCR to reprocess the 5' RACE reads, holding one entry per CDR3 protein. The top ten hold around 1.3% of the sample, which has under 45,000 distinct CDR3 sequences, 9.5% to 15% seen once. The sample consisted of PBMCs. The receptor set was obtained from a female donor in good health. Both conserved end residues are part of each CDR3. The D gene is left open where the match is weak. Part of the rows lack a size; the others show once, few, many or a class for expanded clones.

>TRBJ1-2|TRBV18|many|TRBD1
CASSPSQGADYGYTF
TGTGCCAGCTCACCTTCTCAGGGGGCGGACTATGGCTACACCTTC
>TRBJ1-1|TRBV2|-|-
CASSEDYTEAFF
TGTGCCAGCAGTGAAGATTACACTGAAGCTTTCTTT
>TRBJ1-1|TRBV5-1|many|-
CASRKELGANTEAFF
TGCGCCAGCAGGAAAGAGTTGGGTGCGAACACTGAAGCTTTCTTT
>TRBJ1-1|TRBV5-1|many|-
CASSLRGRSVNTEAFF
TGCGCCAGCAGCTTGCGGGGGCGATCAGTGAACACTGAAGCTTTCTTT
>TRBJ1-3|TRBV2|many|-
CASREMTGRRSGNTIYF
TGTGCCAGCAGAGAGATGACAGGCAGGCGCTCTGGAAACACCATATATTTT
>TRBJ2-1|TRBV5-6|many|TRBD2
CASSRRTSGANEQFF
TGTGCCAGCAGCCGCCGGACTAGCGGGGCCAATGAGCAGTTCTTC
>TRBJ2-1|TRBV9|many|TRBD2
CASSVDAGGGWNEQFF
TGTGCCAGCAGCGTAGACGCGGGAGGGGGTTGGAATGAGCAGTTCTTC
>TRBJ2-1|TRBV12-3/TRBV12-4|many|TRBD2
CASSFSGGSYNEQFF
TGTGCCAGCAGTTTCTCCGGGGGGTCCTACAATGAGCAGTTCTTC
>TRBJ1-6|TRBV5-1|many|-
CASRFVLSDSPLHF
TGCGCCAGCAGATTTGTTTTATCGGATTCACCCCTCCACTTT
>TRBJ2-1|TRBV5-1|many|-
CASSSGGTVPYNEQFF
TGCGCCAGCAGCTCGGGTGGGACCGTTCCCTACAATGAGCAGTTCTTC
>TRBJ2-1|TRBV20-1|many|TRBD2
CSARGAGGLNEQFF
TGCAGTGCTAGAGGAGCGGGGGGGCTAAATGAGCAGTTCTTC
>TRBJ2-7|TRBV20-1|many|-
CSASFGSPSYEQYF
TGCAGTGCTAGTTTTGGGAGCCCCAGCTACGAGCAGTACTTC
>TRBJ2-7|TRBV5-1|many|TRBD2
CASSLAVSGAGSYEQYF
TGCGCCAGCAGCTTGGCGGTTAGCGGAGCGGGGTCCTACGAGCAGTACTTC
>TRBJ2-2|TRBV7-2|many|-
CASSLPGTGELFF
TGTGCCAGCAGCCTACCGGGCACCGGGGAGCTGTTTTTT
>TRBJ2-1|TRBV19|many|-
CASSAGTAVNNEQFF
TGTGCCAGTTCTGCCGGGACTGCCGTCAACAATGAGCAGTTCTTC
>TRBJ2-7|TRBV3-1|many|-
CASSRESSYEQYF
TGTGCCAGCAGTCGGGAGAGCTCCTACGAGCAGTACTTC
>TRBJ1-1|TRBV6-5|many|TRBD1
CASSRQGPSTEAFF
TGTGCCAGCAGTAGACAGGGGCCCAGCACTGAAGCTTTCTTT
>TRBJ2-6|TRBV5-1|many|-
CASSLVGIGANVLTF
TGCGCCAGCAGCTTGGTGGGGATCGGGGCCAACGTCCTGACTTTC
>TRBJ2-7|TRBV5-1|many|-
CASSLGFGSYEQYF
TGCGCCAGCAGCTTGGGGTTCGGCTCCTACGAGCAGTACTTC
>TRBJ2-1|TRBV12-3/TRBV12-4|many|TRBD2
CASVLAGGPHNEQFF
TGTGCCAGCGTTCTTGCGGGGGGGCCCCACAATGAGCAGTTCTTC
>TRBJ2-3|TRBV20-1|many|-
CSAIGPTLTQYF
TGCAGTGCTATCGGACCGACTTTAACGCAGTATTTT
>TRBJ2-1|TRBV12-3/TRBV12-4|many|-
CASSRYRDSSYNEQFF
TGTGCCAGCAGTCGATACAGGGATAGCTCCTACAATGAGCAGTTCTTC
>TRBJ1-1|TRBV10-2|many|-
CASSDDRSSTEAFF
TGCGCCAGCAGTGACGACAGGAGCTCCACTGAAGCTTTCTTT
>TRBJ1-2|TRBV12-3/TRBV12-4|many|-
CASSPGTAYGYTF
TGTGCCAGCAGTCCCGGCACCGCGTATGGCTACACCTTC
>TRBJ2-1|TRBV20-1|many|TRBD2
CSASFGRIYNEQFF
TGCAGTGCTAGTTTCGGGAGGATATACAATGAGCAGTTCTTC
>TRBJ1-2|TRBV28|-|-
CASSLYTPVGYGYTF
TGTGCCAGCAGTTTATATACCCCTGTGGGGTATGGCTACACCTTC
>TRBJ2-3|TRBV5-1|-|TRBD2
CASSLAVAGGLIGTDTQYF
TGCGCCAGCAGCTTGGCGGTTGCGGGGGGGCTGATTGGTACAGATACGCAGTATTTT
>TRBJ1-1|TRBV5-1|medium-sized|-
CASSLLSTGGTEAFF
TGCGCCAGCAGCTTGCTCTCGACCGGCGGGACTGAAGCTTTCTTT
>TRBJ1-2|TRBV29-1|-|-
CSVEDFYGYTF
TGCAGCGTAGAGGATTTCTATGGCTACACCTTC
>TRBJ1-6|TRBV5-1|many|-
CASTSGDSYNSPLHF
TGCGCCAGCACCAGCGGTGACAGCTATAATTCACCCCTCCACTTT
>TRBJ1-1|TRBV5-1|medium-sized|-
CASSLQGMNTEAFF
TGCGCCAGCAGCTTACAGGGTATGAACACTGAAGCTTTCTTT
>TRBJ2-2|TRBV5-6|many|-
CASSWGGRLNTGELFF
TGTGCCAGCAGCTGGGGGGGCAGACTGAACACCGGGGAGCTGTTTTTT
>TRBJ2-7|TRBV6-5|many|TRBD1
CASSYSGAGGADEQYF
TGTGCCAGCAGTTACTCGGGGGCAGGGGGCGCGGACGAGCAGTACTTC
>TRBJ2-3|TRBV19|-|TRBD2
CASRLAGSTDTQYF
TGTGCCAGTAGGCTAGCGGGGAGCACAGATACGCAGTATTTT
>TRBJ2-1|TRBV20-1|many|TRBD2
CSARDLLAGEGEQFF
TGCAGTGCTAGAGATCTCCTAGCGGGAGAAGGTGAGCAGTTCTTC
>TRBJ2-1|TRBV20-1|many|-
CSPVGGSLYNEQFF
TGCAGCCCCGTTGGGGGTTCCCTCTACAATGAGCAGTTCTTC
>TRBJ2-3|TRBV12-3/TRBV12-4|many|-
CASREARGTDTQYF
TGTGCCAGCAGGGAGGCGAGGGGAACAGATACGCAGTATTTT
>TRBJ2-5|TRBV29-1|many|TRBD1
CSVGTGRETQYF
TGCAGCGTTGGGACAGGGCGAGAGACCCAGTACTTC
>TRBJ1-5|TRBV10-3|many|TRBD1
CAISESSVGGGGQPQHF
TGTGCCATCAGTGAGTCGTCGGTAGGAGGGGGCGGTCAGCCCCAGCATTTT
>TRBJ2-3|TRBV2|many|TRBD2
CASSERGGLSTDTQYF
TGTGCCAGCAGTGAACGCGGGGGACTCAGCACAGATACGCAGTATTTT
>TRBJ1-1|TRBV5-1|many|-
CASSPRVGGEAFF
TGCGCCAGCAGCCCCCGGGTCGGCGGTGAAGCTTTCTTT
>TRBJ2-2|TRBV2|many|-
CASSESSPTGELFF
TGTGCCAGCAGTGAGTCAAGCCCAACCGGGGAGCTGTTTTTT
>TRBJ1-1|TRBV3-1|many|-
CASSHSPGHTEAFF
TGTGCCAGCAGCCACTCCCCGGGCCACACTGAAGCTTTCTTT